The subject of this entry is one T cell receptor (beta chain). Its antigen is not identified. The record originates from a study of cytomegalovirus exposure and HLA in healthy donors. The CDR3 covers 14 residues. Trimming cost V 8 bases and J 1 base, with 11 bases left between them. CDR1 MGHRA and CDR2 YSYEKL come from the germline V gene. Vbeta (60) and Jbeta (13) primers were used in the PCR. Assay used: immunoSEQ multiplex PCR; TCRdb lists only in-frame clones, some missing. The table has approximately 170,000 clones, about 75% seen once; the top ten hold over 4.5%. General study results and limits: Later on, an analysis tied about 17,000 TCR beta sequences to HLA alleles at 0.05 false discovery rate. In vitro data verified a few CMV-associated chains as specific for CMV antigens. Reportedly, a later analysis found an Asian-associated ancestry cluster had fewer N-insertions than the roughly 700-donor mean.

The sequenced sample consisted of PBMCs. The rearrangement joins TRBV4-1 to TRBJ1-4, with no clear D. This clonotype was obtained from a male donor in good health and CMV-seronegative. The chain's CDR3 is CASQSRITNEKLFF. For the CDR3, the DNA is TGCGCCAGCCAGAGCAGGATAACTAATGAAAAACTGTTTTTT.